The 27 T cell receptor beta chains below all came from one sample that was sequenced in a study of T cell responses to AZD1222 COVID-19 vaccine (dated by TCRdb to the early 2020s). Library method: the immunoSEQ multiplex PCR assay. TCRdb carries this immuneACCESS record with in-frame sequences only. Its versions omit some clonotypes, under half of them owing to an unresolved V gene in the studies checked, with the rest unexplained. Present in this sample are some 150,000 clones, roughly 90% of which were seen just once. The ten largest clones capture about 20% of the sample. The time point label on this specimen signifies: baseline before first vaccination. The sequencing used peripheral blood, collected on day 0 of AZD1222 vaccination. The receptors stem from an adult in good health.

Here the CDR3 reads CASSADRGTGNTIYF. CDR3 DNA sequence: TGTGCCAGCAGTGCTGACCGGGGAACTGGAAACACCATATATTTT. The rearrangement joins TRBV28 to TRBJ1-3, with no clear D. Germline values: CDR1 MDHEN, CDR2 SYDVKM. V dropped 5 bases and J dropped 2 bases, with 13 bases sitting between them. The CDR3 is 15 residues long.

The chain's CDR3 is CASSTGVWETQYF. The CDR3 DNA reads TGTGCCAGCAGCACCGGAGTTTGGGAGACCCAGTACTTC. The chain joins TRBV9 to TRBJ2-5, with D hard to call. Deletions cut 4 bases from V and 5 bases from J, with 12 bases between. CDR1 SGDLS and CDR2 YYNGEE come from the germline V gene. The CDR3 runs 13 residues.

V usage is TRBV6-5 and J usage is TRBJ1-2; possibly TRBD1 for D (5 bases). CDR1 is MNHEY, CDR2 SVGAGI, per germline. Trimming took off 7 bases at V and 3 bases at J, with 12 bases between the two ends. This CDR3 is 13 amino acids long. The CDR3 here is CASNRDGDYGYTF. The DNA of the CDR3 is TGTGCCAGCAACCGGGACGGAGACTATGGCTACACCTTC.

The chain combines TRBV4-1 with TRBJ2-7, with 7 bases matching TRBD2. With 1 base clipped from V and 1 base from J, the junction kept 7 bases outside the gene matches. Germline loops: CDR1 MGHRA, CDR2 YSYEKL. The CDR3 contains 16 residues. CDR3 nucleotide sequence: TGCGCCAGCAGCCAAGGGCCCGCCGGGGGGTCCTACGAGCAGTACTTC. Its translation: CASSQGPAGGSYEQYF.

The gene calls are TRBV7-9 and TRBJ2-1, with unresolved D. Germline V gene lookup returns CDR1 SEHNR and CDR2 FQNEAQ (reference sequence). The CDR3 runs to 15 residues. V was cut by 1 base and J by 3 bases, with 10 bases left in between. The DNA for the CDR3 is TGTGCCAGCAGCTTAGACCGCGTTTTCTACAATGAGCAGTTCTTC. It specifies CASSLDRVFYNEQFF.

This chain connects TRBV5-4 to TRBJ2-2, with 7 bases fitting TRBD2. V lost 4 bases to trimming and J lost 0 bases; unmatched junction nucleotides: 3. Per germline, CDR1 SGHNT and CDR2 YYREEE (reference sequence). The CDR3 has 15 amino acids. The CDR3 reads CASSRGGTNTGELFF. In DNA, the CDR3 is TGTGCCAGCAGCCGCGGGGGAACGAACACCGGGGAGCTGTTTTTT.

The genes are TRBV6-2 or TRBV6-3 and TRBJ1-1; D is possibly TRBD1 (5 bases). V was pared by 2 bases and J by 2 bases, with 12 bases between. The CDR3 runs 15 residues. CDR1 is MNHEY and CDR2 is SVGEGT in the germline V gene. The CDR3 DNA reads TGTGCCAGCAGTTACCCCGGACACCGAAACACTGAAGCTTTCTTT. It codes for CASSYPGHRNTEAFF.

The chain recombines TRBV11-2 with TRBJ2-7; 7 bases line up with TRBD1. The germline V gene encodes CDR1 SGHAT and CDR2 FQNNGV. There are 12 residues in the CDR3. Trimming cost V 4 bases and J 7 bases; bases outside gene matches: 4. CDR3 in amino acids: CASSSQGHEQYF. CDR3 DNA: TGTGCCAGCAGCTCACAGGGGCATGAGCAGTACTTC.

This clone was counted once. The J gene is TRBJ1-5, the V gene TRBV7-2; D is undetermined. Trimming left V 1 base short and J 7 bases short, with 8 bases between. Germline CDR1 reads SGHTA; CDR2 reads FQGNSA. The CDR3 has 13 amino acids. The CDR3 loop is CASSLERNQPQHF. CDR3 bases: TGTGCCAGCAGCTTAGAAAGGAACCAGCCCCAGCATTTT.

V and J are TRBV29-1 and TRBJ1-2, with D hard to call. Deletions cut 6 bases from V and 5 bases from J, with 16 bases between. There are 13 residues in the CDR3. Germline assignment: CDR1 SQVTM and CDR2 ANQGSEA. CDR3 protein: CSVTTLGQYGYTF. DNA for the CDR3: TGCAGCGTCACTACCCTAGGTCAATATGGCTACACCTTC.

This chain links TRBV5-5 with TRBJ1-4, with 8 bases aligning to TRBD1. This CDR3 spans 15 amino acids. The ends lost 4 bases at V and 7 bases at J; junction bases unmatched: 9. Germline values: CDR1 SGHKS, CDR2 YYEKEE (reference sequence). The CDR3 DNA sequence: TGTGCCAGCAGCCGCGGACAGGGTCCCGGTGAAAAACTGTTTTTT. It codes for CASSRGQGPGEKLFF. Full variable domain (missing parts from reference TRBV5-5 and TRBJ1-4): DAGVTQSPTHLIKTRGQQVTLRCSPISGHKSVSWYQQVLGQGPQFIFQYYEKEERGRGNFPDRFSARQFPNYSSELNVNALLLGDSALYLCASSRGQGPGEKLFFGSGTQLSVL.

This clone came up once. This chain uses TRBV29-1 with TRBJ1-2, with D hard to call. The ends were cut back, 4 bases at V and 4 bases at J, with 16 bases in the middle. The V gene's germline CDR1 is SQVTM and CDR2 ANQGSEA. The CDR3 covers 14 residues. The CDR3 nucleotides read TGCAGCGTTGCCCCCCAGGCTACACTCTATGGCTACACCTTC. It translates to CSVAPQATLYGYTF.

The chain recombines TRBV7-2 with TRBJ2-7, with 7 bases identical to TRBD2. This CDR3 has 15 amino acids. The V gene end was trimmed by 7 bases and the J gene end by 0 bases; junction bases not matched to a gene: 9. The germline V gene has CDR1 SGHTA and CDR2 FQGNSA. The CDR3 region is CASMFRLADSYEQYF. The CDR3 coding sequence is TGTGCCAGCATGTTTCGGCTAGCGGACTCCTACGAGCAGTACTTC.

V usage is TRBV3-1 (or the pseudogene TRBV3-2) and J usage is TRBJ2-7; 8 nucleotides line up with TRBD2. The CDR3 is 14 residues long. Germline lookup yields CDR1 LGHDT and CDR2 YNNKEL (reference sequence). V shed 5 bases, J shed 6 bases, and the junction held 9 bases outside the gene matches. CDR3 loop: CASSSGLVVLEQYF. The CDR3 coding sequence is TGTGCCAGCAGCTCGGGACTAGTCGTCCTCGAGCAGTACTTC.

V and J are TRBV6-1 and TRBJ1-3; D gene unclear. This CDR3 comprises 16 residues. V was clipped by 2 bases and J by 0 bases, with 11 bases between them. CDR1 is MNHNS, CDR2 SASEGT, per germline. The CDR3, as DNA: TGTGCCAGCAGTGAAAGAAGAGAGTTCTCTGGAAACACCATATATTTT. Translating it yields CASSERREFSGNTIYF.

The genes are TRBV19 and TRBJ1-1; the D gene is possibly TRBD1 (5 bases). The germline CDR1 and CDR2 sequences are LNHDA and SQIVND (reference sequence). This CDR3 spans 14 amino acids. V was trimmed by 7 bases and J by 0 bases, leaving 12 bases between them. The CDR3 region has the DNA TGTGCCAGTACCCAGCCAGGGATGAACACTGAAGCTTTCTTT. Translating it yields CASTQPGMNTEAFF.

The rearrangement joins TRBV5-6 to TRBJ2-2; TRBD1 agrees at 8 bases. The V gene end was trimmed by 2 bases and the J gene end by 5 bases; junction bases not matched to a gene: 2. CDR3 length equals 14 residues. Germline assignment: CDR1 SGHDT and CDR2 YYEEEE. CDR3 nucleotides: TGTGCCAGCAGCTTTACAGGGGGAACCGGGGAGCTGTTTTTT. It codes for CASSFTGGTGELFF.

This CDR3 is CASTPPGSFNSPLHF. The CDR3 bases are TGTGCCAGTACCCCCCCGGGATCTTTTAATTCACCCCTCCACTTT. The chain links TRBV19 to TRBJ1-6, with D hard to call. The V end lost 7 bases, the J end lost 6 bases, and 16 bases lay between the germline ends. From germline, CDR1 is LNHDA and CDR2 SQIVND (reference sequence). The CDR3 is 15 residues long.

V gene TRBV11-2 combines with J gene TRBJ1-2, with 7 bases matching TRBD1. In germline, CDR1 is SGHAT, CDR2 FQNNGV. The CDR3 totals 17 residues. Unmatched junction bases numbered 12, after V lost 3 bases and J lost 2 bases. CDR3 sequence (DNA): TGTGCCAGCAGCTTTACTACCGGGACAGTGCCGAACTATGGCTACACCTTC. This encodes CASSFTTGTVPNYGYTF.

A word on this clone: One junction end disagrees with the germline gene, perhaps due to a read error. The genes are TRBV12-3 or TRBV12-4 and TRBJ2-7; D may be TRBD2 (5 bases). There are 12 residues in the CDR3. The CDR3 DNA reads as TGTACCAGCAGTATCCGGGGCTACGAGCAGTACTTC. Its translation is CTSSIRGYEQYF.

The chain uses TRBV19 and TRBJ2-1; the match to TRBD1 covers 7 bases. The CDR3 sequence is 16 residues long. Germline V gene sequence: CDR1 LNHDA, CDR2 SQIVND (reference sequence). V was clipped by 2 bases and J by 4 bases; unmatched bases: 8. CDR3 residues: CASSILLGDSYNEQFF. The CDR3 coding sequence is TGTGCCAGTAGTATATTGCTCGGGGACAGTTACAATGAGCAGTTCTTC.

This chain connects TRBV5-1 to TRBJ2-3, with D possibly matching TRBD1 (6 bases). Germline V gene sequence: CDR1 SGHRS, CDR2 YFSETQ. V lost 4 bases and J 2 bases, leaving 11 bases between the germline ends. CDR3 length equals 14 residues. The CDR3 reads CASSPGTYTDTQYF. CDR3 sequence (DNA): TGCGCCAGCAGCCCCGGGACATACACAGATACGCAGTATTTT. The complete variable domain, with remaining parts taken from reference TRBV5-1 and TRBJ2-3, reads KAGVTQTPRYLIKTRGQQVTLSCSPISGHRSVSWYQQTPGQGLQFLFEYFSETQRNKGNFPGRFSGRQFSNSRSEMNVSTLELGDSALYLCASSPGTYTDTQYFGPGTRLTVL.

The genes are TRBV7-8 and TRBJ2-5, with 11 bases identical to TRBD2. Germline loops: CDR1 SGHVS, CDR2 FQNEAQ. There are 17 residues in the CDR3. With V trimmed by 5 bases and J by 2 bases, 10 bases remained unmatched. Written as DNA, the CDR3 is TGTGCCAGCAGCCCTGCCCTAATAGCGGGAGGGCAAGAGACCCAGTACTTC. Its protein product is CASSPALIAGGQETQYF.

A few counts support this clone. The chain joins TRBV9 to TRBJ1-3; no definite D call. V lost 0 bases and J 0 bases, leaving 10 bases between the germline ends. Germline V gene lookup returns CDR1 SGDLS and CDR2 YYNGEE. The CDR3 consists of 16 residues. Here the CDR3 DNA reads TGTGCCAGCAGCGTAGACGAGGGTCCCTCTGGAAACACCATATATTTT. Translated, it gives CASSVDEGPSGNTIYF.

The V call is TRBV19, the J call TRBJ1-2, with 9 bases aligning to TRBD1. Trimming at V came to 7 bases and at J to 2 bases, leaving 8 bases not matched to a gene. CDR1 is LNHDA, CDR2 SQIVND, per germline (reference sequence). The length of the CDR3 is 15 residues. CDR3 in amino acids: CASTTNRGRNYGYTF. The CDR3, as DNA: TGTGCCAGTACCACTAACAGGGGGCGAAACTATGGCTACACCTTC.

The CDR3 loop is CASSLLANTGELFF. DNA for the CDR3: TGTGCCAGCAGCTTACTAGCCAACACCGGGGAGCTGTTTTTT. V is TRBV7-9 and J is TRBJ2-2; possible D gene TRBD2, 5 bases. The CDR3 spans 14 residues. V was shortened by 2 bases and J by 2 bases, with 6 bases between the two germline ends. The germline gives CDR1 SEHNR, CDR2 FQNEAQ (reference sequence). The complete variable domain, with remaining parts taken from reference TRBV7-9 and TRBJ2-2, reads DTGVSQNPRHKITKRGQNVTFRCDPISEHNRLYWYRQTLGQGPEFLTYFQNEAQLEKSRLLSDRFSAERPKGSFSTLEIQRTEQGDSAMYLCASSLLANTGELFFGEGSRLTVL.

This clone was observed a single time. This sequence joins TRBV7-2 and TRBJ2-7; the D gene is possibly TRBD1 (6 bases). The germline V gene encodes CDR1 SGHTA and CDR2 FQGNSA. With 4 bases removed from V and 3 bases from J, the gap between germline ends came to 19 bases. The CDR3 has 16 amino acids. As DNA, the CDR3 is TGTGCCAGCAGCTCGAGTGGGACAAGGGGGAGCTACGAGCAGTACTTC. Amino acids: CASSSSGTRGSYEQYF.